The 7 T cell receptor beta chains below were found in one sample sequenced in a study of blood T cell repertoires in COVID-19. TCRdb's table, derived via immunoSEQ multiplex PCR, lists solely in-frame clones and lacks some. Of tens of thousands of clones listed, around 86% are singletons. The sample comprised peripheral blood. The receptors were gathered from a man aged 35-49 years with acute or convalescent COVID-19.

The CDR3 coding sequence is TGTGCCAGCAGTTACTCGAACACACCTAACACCGGGGAGCTGTTTTTT. This codes for CASSYSNTPNTGELFF. The J gene is TRBJ2-2, the V gene TRBV6-5; D is undetermined. Germline V gene sequence: CDR1 MNHEY, CDR2 SVGAGI. The CDR3 is 16 residues long. Trimming took off 0 bases at V and 2 bases at J, with 10 bases between the two ends.

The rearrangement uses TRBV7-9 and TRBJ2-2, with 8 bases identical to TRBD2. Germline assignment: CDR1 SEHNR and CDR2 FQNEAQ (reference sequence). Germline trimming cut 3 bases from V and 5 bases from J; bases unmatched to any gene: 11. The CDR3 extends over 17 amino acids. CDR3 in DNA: TGTGCCAGCAGCTTCACCCACCAGCGGGGGTGGACCGGGGAGCTGTTTTTT. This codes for CASSFTHQRGWTGELFF.

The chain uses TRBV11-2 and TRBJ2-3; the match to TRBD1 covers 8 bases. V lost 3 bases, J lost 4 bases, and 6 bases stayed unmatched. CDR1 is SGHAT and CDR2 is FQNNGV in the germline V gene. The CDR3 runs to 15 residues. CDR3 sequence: CASSFLQGVSDTQYF. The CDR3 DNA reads TGTGCCAGCAGCTTCTTACAGGGGGTCTCAGATACGCAGTATTTT.

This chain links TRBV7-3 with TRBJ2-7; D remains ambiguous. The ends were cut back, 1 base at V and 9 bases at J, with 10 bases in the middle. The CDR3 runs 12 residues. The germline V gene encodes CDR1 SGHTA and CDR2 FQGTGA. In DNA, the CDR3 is TGTGCCAGCAGCTTAAAAGCGCTCGGGCAGTACTTC. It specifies CASSLKALGQYF.

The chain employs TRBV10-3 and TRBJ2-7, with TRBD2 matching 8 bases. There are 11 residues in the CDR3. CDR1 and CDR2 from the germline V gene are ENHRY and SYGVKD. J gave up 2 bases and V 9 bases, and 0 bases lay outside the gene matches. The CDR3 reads CAISGAYEQYF. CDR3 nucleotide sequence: TGTGCCATTAGCGGGGCCTACGAGCAGTACTTC.

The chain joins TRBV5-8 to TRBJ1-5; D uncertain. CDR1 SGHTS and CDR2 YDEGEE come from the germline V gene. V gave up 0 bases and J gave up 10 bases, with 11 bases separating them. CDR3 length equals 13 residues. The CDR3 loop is CASSLDRAGPQHF. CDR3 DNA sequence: TGTGCCAGCAGCTTGGACAGAGCGGGTCCCCAGCATTTT.

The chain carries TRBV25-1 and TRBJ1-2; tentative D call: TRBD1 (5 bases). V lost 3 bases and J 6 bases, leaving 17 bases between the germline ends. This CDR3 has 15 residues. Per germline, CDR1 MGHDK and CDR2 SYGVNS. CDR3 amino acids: CASSEGQGIGHGYTF. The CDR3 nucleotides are TGTGCCAGCAGTGAGGGGCAGGGCATCGGGCATGGCTACACCTTC.